The 26 T cell receptor beta chains below come from one sample, sequenced in a study of blood T cells in healthy people across ages (dated by TCRdb to between 2014 and 2016). The receptor library was made with 5' RACE. Sequenced using an Illumina HiSeq 2500. The second PCR ran for roughly 7 to 12 cycles and used a J-beta primer mix along with a sample-barcoded 5' primer. TCRdb cleaned the public reads at Q25 with fastp, built clones with MiXCR and kept in-frame beta chains. Records with the same CDR3 protein are collapsed into one entry carrying the most frequent genes and DNA. The sample table contains some 1.6 million distinct CDR3 sequences; only one count was recorded for 30% to 35% of them. Jointly, the top ten make up over 9% of the sample. Sequences were obtained from blood. The source of these receptors is a woman in her 30s in good health.

In its sample, this clonotype was seen once. The gene calls are TRBV18 and TRBJ1-6; 7 bases agree with TRBD1. CDR1 is KGHSH and CDR2 is LQKENI in the germline V gene. CDR3 length: 15 residues. The V and J ends lost 6 bases and 5 bases, in that order; junction bases with no gene match: 7. CDR3 nucleotides: TGTGCCAGCTCTCACGGGGGGACAGATAATTCACCCCTCCACTTT. The encoded protein is CASSHGGTDNSPLHF.

The chain recombines TRBV19 with TRBJ2-3; 8 bases agree with TRBD2. The CDR3 runs to 18 residues. The V segment lost 0 bases and the J segment 9 bases; nucleotides outside the gene matches: 17. The germline gives CDR1 LNHDA, CDR2 SQIVND (reference sequence). The chain's CDR3 is CASSIDREGRPAPDTQYF. The CDR3 DNA is TGTGCCAGTAGTATAGATCGGGAGGGAAGGCCAGCCCCCGACACGCAGTATTTT.

The rearrangement links TRBV27 to TRBJ2-7, with 8 bases aligning to TRBD1. The CDR3 spans 15 residues. The J segment lost 4 bases and the V segment lost 5 bases, leaving 10 bases of the junction unmatched. CDR1 and CDR2 from the germline V gene are MNHEY and SMNVEV (reference sequence). The CDR3 region has the DNA TGTGCCAGCAGTGCCTACAGGGGGAGTACGTACGAGCAGTACTTC. Its protein product is CASSAYRGSTYEQYF.

This clonotype was detected only a few times. This sequence joins TRBV5-1 and TRBJ2-7; 9 nucleotides agree with TRBD2. After removal of 0 bases from V and 5 bases from J, the junction contained 9 bases not matched to a gene. This CDR3 spans 16 amino acids. The germline gives CDR1 SGHRS, CDR2 YFSETQ. The CDR3 sequence is CASSLELAGGVDEQYF. The DNA of the CDR3 is TGCGCCAGCAGCTTGGAACTGGCGGGAGGGGTCGACGAGCAGTACTTC.

This clonotype has ten or more counts. The CDR3 DNA is TGTGCCATCAGTCAGACTAGCGGGACCGGCGATGAGCAGTTCTTC. Translation gives CAISQTSGTGDEQFF. The chain combines TRBV10-3 with TRBJ2-1, with 11 bases that match TRBD2. The CDR3 has 15 amino acids. The V segment lost 5 bases and the J segment 8 bases; nucleotides outside the gene matches: 8. Germline CDR1 and CDR2: ENHRY and SYGVKD.

In this sample, this clonotype turned up a few times. This rearrangement joins TRBV20-1 to TRBJ1-2; D is unclear. The germline V gene encodes CDR1 DFQATT and CDR2 SNEGSKA (reference sequence). Trimming stripped 6 bases from V and 8 bases from J, with 10 bases between. The CDR3 is 10 residues long. CDR3 bases: TGCAGTGCGAACGAAATGGGCTACACCTTC. This encodes CSANEMGYTF.

The rearrangement uses TRBV20-1 and TRBJ2-1; D unresolved. V was trimmed by 3 bases and J by 5 bases, leaving 8 bases between them. Germline CDR1 DFQATT, CDR2 SNEGSKA (reference sequence). This CDR3 contains 12 residues. Written as DNA, the CDR3 is TGCAGTGCTAGGCGGTCAGACAATGAGCAGTTCTTC. Translated: CSARRSDNEQFF.

On this clonotype itself: A single base separates this from a much larger clone, so it may be a read error. The genes are TRBV29-1 and TRBJ2-1; unclear D gene. The CDR3 covers 14 residues. V was pared by 2 bases and J by 1 base, with 9 bases between. The germline gives CDR1 SQVTM, CDR2 ANQGSEA. CDR3 bases: TGCAGCGTTGAAAAAGACGGTTCCTACAATGAGCAGTTCTTC. It encodes CSVEKDGSYNEQFF.

As to this clonotype: The junction does not match germline at one end; this may be a read error. V and J are TRBV20-1 and TRBJ2-7, with D perhaps TRBD1 or TRBD2 (5 bases each). Germline V CDR1 and CDR2: DFQATT, SNEGSKA (reference sequence). CDR3 size: 14 residues. The CDR3 protein is CGAGSGTTTYEQYF. DNA of the CDR3: TGCGGTGCTGGTTCGGGGACGACCACCTACGAGCAGTACTTC.

The chain couples TRBV20-1 to TRBJ2-7, with TRBD1 identical over 7 bases. Germline V CDR1 and CDR2: DFQATT, SNEGSKA (reference sequence). After removal of 4 bases from V and 0 bases from J, the junction contained 6 bases not matched to a gene. The CDR3 is 14 amino acids. CDR3 sequence: CSAKVGTASYEQYF. DNA for the CDR3: TGCAGTGCTAAGGTTGGGACAGCCTCCTACGAGCAGTACTTC.

J is TRBJ1-5 and V is TRBV3-1; D may be TRBD1 (5 bases). The CDR3 is made up of 15 amino acids. Germline V gene sequence: CDR1 LGHDT, CDR2 YNNKEL (reference sequence). Trimming left V 0 bases short and J 3 bases short, with 9 bases between. The CDR3 DNA is TGTGCCAGCAGCCAAGATTGGGGCCCCAATCAGCCCCAGCATTTT. It codes for CASSQDWGPNQPQHF.

A few counts support this clonotype. The chain links TRBV12-3 or TRBV12-4 to TRBJ2-5, with TRBD2 matching over 12 bases. The CDR3 extends over 15 amino acids. J gave up 5 bases and V 4 bases, and 5 bases lay outside the gene matches. The CDR3 loop is CASSSSGGVPETQYF. CDR3 sequence (DNA): TGTGCCAGCAGTTCTAGCGGGGGGGTCCCGGAGACCCAGTACTTC.

This clonotype has only one observation. The chain links TRBV7-9 to TRBJ2-2; the D gene could be TRBD1 or TRBD2 (5 bases each). The CDR3 totals 19 residues. Germline V gives CDR1 SEHNR, CDR2 FQNEAQ (reference sequence). V lost 5 bases and J 1 base, leaving 23 bases between the germline ends. CDR3 residues: CASSPSLGVEAVNTGELFF. Written as DNA, the CDR3 is TGTGCCAGCAGCCCCTCCCTGGGGGTGGAAGCGGTGAACACCGGGGAGCTGTTTTTT.

Ten or more counts support this clonotype. The J gene is TRBJ2-7, the V gene TRBV4-2; 9 bases are shared with TRBD2. The CDR3 is 16 amino acids. Germline V gene sequence: CDR1 LGHNA, CDR2 YNFKEQ. J was trimmed by 2 bases and V by 2 bases; bases with no gene match: 7. The CDR3 region has the DNA TGTGCCAGCAGCCAACTAGCGGGACTAGAGGCCTACGAGCAGTACTTC. It specifies CASSQLAGLEAYEQYF.

The V call is TRBV10-3, the J call TRBJ1-6, with D hard to call. CDR1 and CDR2 from the germline V gene are ENHRY and SYGVKD. V was cut by 5 bases and J by 7 bases, with 9 bases left in between. The CDR3 has 13 residues. CDR3 in amino acids: CAISPAGNSPLHF. The CDR3 nucleotides are TGTGCCATCAGTCCGGCAGGCAATTCACCCCTCCACTTT.

The chain is built from TRBV13 and TRBJ2-3, with no clear D. Germline-derived CDR1 and CDR2 are PRHDT and FYEKMQ (reference sequence). The CDR3 consists of 15 residues. V was trimmed by 2 bases and J by 0 bases, leaving 9 bases between them. The DNA of the CDR3 is TGTGCCAGCAGCTTATTTGGAGACAGCACAGATACGCAGTATTTT. This translates into CASSLFGDSTDTQYF. Full variable domain (remainder filled in from reference TRBV13 and TRBJ2-3): AAGVIQSPRHLIKEKRETATLKCYPIPRHDTVYWYQQGPGQDPQFLISFYEKMQSDKGSIPDRFSAQQFSDYHSELNMSSLELGDSALYFCASSLFGDSTDTQYFGPGTRLTVL.

The chain joins TRBV4-1 to TRBJ2-1; 12 bases line up with TRBD2. Germline CDR1 is MGHRA and CDR2 is YSYEKL. With V trimmed by 1 base and J by 0 bases, 4 bases remained unmatched. The CDR3 totals 18 residues. DNA of the CDR3: TGCGCCAGCAGCCAAGCTAGCGGGAGGGCCAGCTCCTACAATGAGCAGTTCTTC. This encodes CASSQASGRASSYNEQFF.

The chain joins TRBV28 to TRBJ2-7, with TRBD2 matching 8 bases. After removal of 1 base from V and 6 bases from J, the junction contained 14 bases not matched to a gene. Germline loops: CDR1 MDHEN, CDR2 SYDVKM. This CDR3 is 17 amino acids long. CDR3: CASSLSSRVAGLVEQYF. The CDR3 nucleotides read TGTGCCAGCAGTTTATCCTCCAGGGTAGCGGGATTGGTCGAGCAGTACTTC.

This clonotype has a handful of counts. CDR3 DNA sequence: TGCGCCAGCAGCTTGGGAAACAGGCGAATTTACCAAGAGACCCAGTACTTC. This translates into CASSLGNRRIYQETQYF. The chain has TRBV5-1 and TRBJ2-5; possible D gene TRBD1, 5 bases. CDR1 SGHRS and CDR2 YFSETQ come from the germline V gene. This CDR3 contains 17 residues. Trimming cost V 0 bases and J 0 bases, with 15 bases left between them.

This clonotype was found a few times. The chain uses TRBV11-2 and TRBJ2-3; 14 bases fit TRBD2. CDR1 and CDR2 from the germline V gene are SGHAT and FQNNGV. The V gene end was trimmed by 0 bases and the J gene end by 6 bases; junction bases not matched to a gene: 2. The CDR3 totals 16 residues. The CDR3 DNA reads as TGTGCCAGCAGCTTAGATCGACTAGCGGGGGGGGATACGCAGTATTTT. Translating it yields CASSLDRLAGGDTQYF.

There are a few counts of this clonotype. The chain uses TRBV24-1 and TRBJ1-2, with D possibly being TRBD1 (5 bases). Germline V gene sequence: CDR1 KGHDR, CDR2 SFDVKD. V was shortened by 3 bases and J by 4 bases, with 11 bases between the two germline ends. This CDR3 region has 14 residues. The CDR3 DNA is TGTGCCACCAGTGATGAGGGGAGCAGCTATGGCTACACCTTC. Amino acid sequence: CATSDEGSSYGYTF.

This rearrangement joins TRBV13 to TRBJ2-3; D might be TRBD2 (5 bases). The CDR3 has 17 residues. Trimming removed 2 bases at V and 2 bases at J, with 17 bases between. CDR1 and CDR2 (germline): PRHDT, FYEKMQ (reference sequence). CDR3 nucleotide sequence: TGTGCCAGCAGCTTAAGGCCGGGATTATGGAACACAGATACGCAGTATTTT. It translates to CASSLRPGLWNTDTQYF.

A few counts support this clonotype. The chain joins TRBV9 to TRBJ1-1, with no clear D. CDR3 length: 14 amino acids. Germline-derived CDR1 and CDR2 are SGDLS and YYNGEE. The V end was cut by 0 bases, the J end by 1 base, with 7 bases between. CDR3 nucleotide sequence: TGTGCCAGCAGCGTAGCGGAGACGAACACTGAAGCTTTCTTT. Translating gives CASSVAETNTEAFF.

Many counts were recorded for this clonotype. The V and J genes are TRBV7-3 and TRBJ2-1; 8 bases fit TRBD2. In germline, CDR1 is SGHTA, CDR2 FQGTGA. CDR3 length: 15 residues. V shed 2 bases, J shed 7 bases, and the junction held 7 bases outside the gene matches. The CDR3 bases are TGTGCCAGCAGCTTAGATCCGGGAGGGGGGAATGAGCAGTTCTTC. Its protein product is CASSLDPGGGNEQFF.

This clonotype was found many times. This chain joins TRBV4-1 and TRBJ2-7; 8 positions match TRBD2. Per the germline V gene, CDR1 is MGHRA and CDR2 is YSYEKL. The ends lost 7 bases at V and 1 base at J; junction bases unmatched: 9. The CDR3 has 15 residues. The CDR3 reads CASTLTRGASYEQYF. In DNA form, the CDR3 reads TGCGCCAGCACCCTAACGCGGGGGGCATCCTACGAGCAGTACTTC.

This clonotype was recorded a few times. V usage is TRBV5-1 and J usage is TRBJ2-1, with 11 bases matching TRBD2. Germline V CDR1 and CDR2: SGHRS, YFSETQ. V lost 0 bases and J lost 7; bases outside the gene matches: 9. The CDR3 spans 17 residues. CDR3 amino acids: CASSLGGTSGGGNEQFF. CDR3 coding DNA: TGCGCCAGCAGCTTGGGGGGGACTAGCGGCGGCGGAAATGAGCAGTTCTTC. Full variable domain (rest looked up from reference TRBV5-1 and TRBJ2-1): KAGVTQTPRYLIKTRGQQVTLSCSPISGHRSVSWYQQTPGQGLQFLFEYFSETQRNKGNFPGRFSGRQFSNSRSEMNVSTLELGDSALYLCASSLGGTSGGGNEQFFGPGTRLTVL.